The rows below give T cell receptor beta chains drawn from one sample of a study of human T cells and chemical hapten exposure. TCRdb fed the RACE reads into MiXCR, producing one record per CDR3 protein. The sample contains approximately 84,000 distinct CDR3 sequences, approximately 10% of which appear only once. The material was whole blood, obtained in connection with sensitization to the hapten diphenylcyclopropenone (DPC). These receptors were collected from a man younger than 35 with alopecia areata. Some clones in this sample may be carry-over from other donors' samples. CDR3s leave out the opening cysteine and the closing phenylalanine or tryptophan. Each record gives: CDR3 length, J gene, V gene, CDR3 protein.

len: 16; j_gene: TRBJ1-6; v_gene: TRBV9; CDR3aa: ASSPLQGLSSYNSPLH
len: 15; j_gene: TRBJ1-1; v_gene: TRBV11-2; CDR3aa: ASDRALSGTGRTEAF
len: 12; j_gene: TRBJ2-1; v_gene: TRBV5-1; CDR3aa: ASSLQGGNNEQF
len: 13; j_gene: TRBJ2-2; v_gene: TRBV5-1; CDR3aa: ASSPGQGNTGELF
len: 10; j_gene: TRBJ2-1; v_gene: TRBV7-3; CDR3aa: ASSSEANEQF
len: 12; j_gene: TRBJ1-2; v_gene: TRBV5-1; CDR3aa: ASSLETGEDGYT
len: 12; j_gene: TRBJ2-2; v_gene: TRBV5-1; CDR3aa: ASSQGLDGGELF
len: 12; j_gene: TRBJ2-3; v_gene: TRBV6-6; CDR3aa: ASSLGLAGGTQY
len: 13; j_gene: TRBJ2-7; v_gene: TRBV11-2; CDR3aa: ASSSHQEGGNEQY
len: 14; j_gene: TRBJ2-5; v_gene: TRBV20-1; CDR3aa: SAQDPSSGGQETQY
len: 14; j_gene: TRBJ1-1; v_gene: TRBV4-1; CDR3aa: ASSQGVNTMNTEAF
len: 10; j_gene: TRBJ2-5; v_gene: TRBV29-1; CDR3aa: SVTEGGETQY
len: 13; j_gene: TRBJ2-2; v_gene: TRBV6-5; CDR3aa: ASSYSTGDTGELF
len: 14; j_gene: TRBJ2-7; v_gene: TRBV5-1; CDR3aa: ASSLAVVSGLLEQY
len: 11; j_gene: TRBJ2-7; v_gene: TRBV19; CDR3aa: ASSIGSLGEQY
len: 15; j_gene: TRBJ2-2; v_gene: TRBV10-1; CDR3aa: ASSEMGLAANTGELF
len: 15; j_gene: TRBJ2-3; v_gene: TRBV4-3; CDR3aa: ASSQVQETSGTDTQY
len: 12; j_gene: TRBJ2-5; v_gene: TRBV20-1; CDR3aa: SARGSGGRETQY
len: 14; j_gene: TRBJ2-5; v_gene: TRBV7-6; CDR3aa: ASSLGTGGKRETQY
len: 13; j_gene: TRBJ2-7; v_gene: TRBV3-1; CDR3aa: ASSPGLAGSNEQY
len: 11; j_gene: TRBJ1-5; v_gene: TRBV10-3; CDR3aa: AISEGEVEPQH
len: 12; j_gene: TRBJ1-1; v_gene: TRBV11-1; CDR3aa: ASSLGPFLPEAF
len: 11; j_gene: TRBJ1-2; v_gene: TRBV7-2; CDR3aa: ASGSGASYGYT
len: 11; j_gene: TRBJ1-1; v_gene: TRBV11-1; CDR3aa: ASSLAGVPEAF
len: 10; j_gene: TRBJ2-1; v_gene: TRBV3-1; CDR3aa: ASSQAESEQF
len: 13; j_gene: TRBJ1-4; v_gene: TRBV20-1; CDR3aa: SARAHGTTNEKLF
len: 15; j_gene: TRBJ1-5; v_gene: TRBV7-6; CDR3aa: ASSPAPTGYGNQPQH
len: 16; j_gene: TRBJ2-3; v_gene: TRBV4-3; CDR3aa: ASSQEPASGGHADTQY
len: 11; j_gene: TRBJ1-2; v_gene: TRBV11-2; CDR3aa: ASSLTGDRGYT
len: 13; j_gene: TRBJ2-7; v_gene: TRBV6-2/TRBV6-3; CDR3aa: ASRTLGDPHYEQY
len: 12; j_gene: TRBJ2-7; v_gene: TRBV2; CDR3aa: AIRTGPNPYEQY
len: 13; j_gene: TRBJ2-3; v_gene: TRBV11-2; CDR3aa: ASSLVGNLGAIGY
len: 11; j_gene: TRBJ2-7; v_gene: TRBV2; CDR3aa: ASSPWTEKTSY
len: 11; j_gene: TRBJ1-6; v_gene: TRBV20-1; CDR3aa: SARDRGNSPLH
len: 11; j_gene: TRBJ1-1; v_gene: TRBV12-5; CDR3aa: ASGWRANTEAF
len: 15; j_gene: TRBJ1-4; v_gene: TRBV20-1; CDR3aa: SARTDRGILSNEKLF
len: 12; j_gene: TRBJ2-2; v_gene: TRBV6-1; CDR3aa: ASSGVTNTGELF
len: 10; j_gene: TRBJ2-7; v_gene: TRBV6-5; CDR3aa: ASRGTAYEQY
len: 13; j_gene: TRBJ1-2; v_gene: TRBV6-1; CDR3aa: ASSELQGKNYGYT
len: 11; j_gene: TRBJ2-5; v_gene: TRBV12-5; CDR3aa: ASGLSFSETQY
len: 12; j_gene: TRBJ1-2; v_gene: TRBV9; CDR3aa: ASSVQAENYGYT
len: 17; j_gene: TRBJ1-1; v_gene: TRBV20-1; CDR3aa: SARVPLVPLSASNTEAF
len: 13; j_gene: TRBJ2-7; v_gene: TRBV2; CDR3aa: ASSRGDGFSFEQY
len: 12; j_gene: TRBJ2-5; v_gene: TRBV24-1; CDR3aa: ATSETGSRETQY
len: 15; j_gene: TRBJ1-6; v_gene: TRBV4-1; CDR3aa: ASSSQTGPSYNSPLH
len: 10; j_gene: TRBJ1-4; v_gene: TRBV9; CDR3aa: ASSVDDEKLF
len: 12; j_gene: TRBJ1-2; v_gene: TRBV12-3/TRBV12-4; CDR3aa: ASTRDRKTYGYT
len: 14; j_gene: TRBJ1-6; v_gene: TRBV2; CDR3aa: ASSGTGGSYNSPLH
len: 10; j_gene: TRBJ2-5; v_gene: TRBV6-5; CDR3aa: ASSTGMETQY
len: 11; j_gene: TRBJ2-3; v_gene: TRBV28; CDR3aa: AMEDRGTDTQY
len: 13; j_gene: TRBJ2-7; v_gene: TRBV4-1; CDR3aa: ASSPRRGRSYEQY
len: 12; j_gene: TRBJ2-2; v_gene: TRBV29-1; CDR3aa: SALTTLNTGELF
len: 13; j_gene: TRBJ2-2; v_gene: TRBV20-1; CDR3aa: SASLRGPHTGELF
len: 11; j_gene: TRBJ1-5; v_gene: TRBV20-1; CDR3aa: SARGGGNQPQH